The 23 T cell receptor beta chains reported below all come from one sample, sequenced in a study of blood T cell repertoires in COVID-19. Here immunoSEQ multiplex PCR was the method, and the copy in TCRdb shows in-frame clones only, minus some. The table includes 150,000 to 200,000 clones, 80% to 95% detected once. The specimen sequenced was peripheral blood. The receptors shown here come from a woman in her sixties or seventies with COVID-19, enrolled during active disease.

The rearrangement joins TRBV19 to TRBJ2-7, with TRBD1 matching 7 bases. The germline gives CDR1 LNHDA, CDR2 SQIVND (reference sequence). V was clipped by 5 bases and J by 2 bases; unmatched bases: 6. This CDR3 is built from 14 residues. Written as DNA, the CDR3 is TGTGCCAGTAGTCCCGACAGGGCACCCTACGAGCAGTACTTC. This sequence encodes CASSPDRAPYEQYF.

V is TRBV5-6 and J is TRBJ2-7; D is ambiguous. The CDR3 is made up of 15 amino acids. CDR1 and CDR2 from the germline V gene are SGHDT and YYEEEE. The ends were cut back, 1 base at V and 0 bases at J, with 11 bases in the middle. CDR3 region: CASSLRGTGSYEQYF. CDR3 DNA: TGTGCCAGCAGCTTGAGAGGTACGGGCTCCTACGAGCAGTACTTC.

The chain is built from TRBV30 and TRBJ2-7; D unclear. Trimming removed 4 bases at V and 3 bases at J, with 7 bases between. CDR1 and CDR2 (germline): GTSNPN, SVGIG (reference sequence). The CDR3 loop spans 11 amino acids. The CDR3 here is CAWTADYEQYF. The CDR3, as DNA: TGTGCCTGGACCGCAGACTACGAGCAGTACTTC. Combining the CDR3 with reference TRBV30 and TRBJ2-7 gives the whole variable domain SQTIHQWPATLVQPVGSPLSLECTVEGTSNPNLYWYRQAAGRGLQLLFYSVGIGQISSEVPQNLSASRPQDRQFILSSKKLLLSDSGFYLCAWTADYEQYFGPGTRLTVT.

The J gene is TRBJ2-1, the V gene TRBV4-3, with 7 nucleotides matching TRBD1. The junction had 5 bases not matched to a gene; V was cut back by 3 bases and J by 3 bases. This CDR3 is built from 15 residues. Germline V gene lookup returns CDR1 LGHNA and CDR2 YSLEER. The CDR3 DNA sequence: TGCGCCAGCAGCCAGGGACAGCTCTTCTACAATGAGCAGTTCTTC. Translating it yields CASSQGQLFYNEQFF.

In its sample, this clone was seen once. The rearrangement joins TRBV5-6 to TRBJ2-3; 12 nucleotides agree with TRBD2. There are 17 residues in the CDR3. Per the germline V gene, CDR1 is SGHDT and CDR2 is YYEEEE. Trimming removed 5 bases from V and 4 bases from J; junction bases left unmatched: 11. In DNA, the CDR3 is TGTGCCAGCAGTTTGACCGCGACTAGCGGGGGAGCAGATACGCAGTATTTT. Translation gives CASSLTATSGGADTQYF. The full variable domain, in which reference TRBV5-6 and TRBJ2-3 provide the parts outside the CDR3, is DAGVTQSPTHLIKTRGQQVTLRCSPKSGHDTVSWYQQALGQGPQFIFQYYEEEERQRGNFPDRFSGHQFPNYSSELNVNALLLGDSALYLCASSLTATSGGADTQYFGPGTRLTVL.

The CDR3 loop reads CASSLGLAEDTQYF. DNA of the CDR3: TGTGCCAGTAGTTTGGGACTAGCGGAAGATACGCAGTATTTT. The V call is TRBV19, the J call TRBJ2-3; 11 bases are shared with TRBD2. The CDR3 contains 14 residues. Germline V CDR1 and CDR2: LNHDA, SQIVND (reference sequence). Trimming took 5 bases from V and 5 from J; bases not matched to a gene: 3.

CDR3 in DNA: TGTGCCACCAGCAGGGACAGGGGCCTCTATGGCTACACCTTC. Amino acid sequence: CATSRDRGLYGYTF. The rearrangement links TRBV15 to TRBJ1-2, with TRBD1 identical over 9 bases. The germline CDR1 and CDR2 sequences are LNHNV and YYDKDF (reference sequence). The V and J ends lost 3 bases and 4 bases, in that order; junction bases with no gene match: 3. This CDR3 is built from 14 residues.

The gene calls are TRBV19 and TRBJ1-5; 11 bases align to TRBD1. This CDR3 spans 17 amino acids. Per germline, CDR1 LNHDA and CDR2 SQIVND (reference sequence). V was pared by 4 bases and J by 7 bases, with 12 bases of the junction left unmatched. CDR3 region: CASSTGQGALLSQPQHF. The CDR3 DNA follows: TGTGCCAGTAGTACCGGACAGGGGGCGCTTCTCAGCCAGCCCCAGCATTTT.

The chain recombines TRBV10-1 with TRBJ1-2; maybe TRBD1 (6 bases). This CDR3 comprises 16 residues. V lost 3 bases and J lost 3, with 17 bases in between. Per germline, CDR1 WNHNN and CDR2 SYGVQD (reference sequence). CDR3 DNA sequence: TGCGCCAGCAGTGACCTCCGGACAGACCGCTACTATGGCTACACCTTC. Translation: CASSDLRTDRYYGYTF.

The CDR3 spells CASSLESGNSPLHF. The CDR3 region has the DNA TGTGCCAGCAGCTTGGAGTCAGGGAATTCACCCCTCCACTTT. The chain joins TRBV5-4 to TRBJ1-6; tentatively, D is TRBD1 (5 bases). The CDR3 sequence is 14 residues long. V lost 0 bases, J lost 7 bases, and 8 bases lay in between. The germline V gene encodes CDR1 SGHNT and CDR2 YYREEE (reference sequence). The full variable domain, rest sourced from reference TRBV5-4 and TRBJ1-6, is ETGVTQSPTHLIKTRGQQVTLRCSSQSGHNTVSWYQQALGQGPQFIFQYYREEENGRGNFPPRFSGLQFPNYSSELNVNALELDDSALYLCASSLESGNSPLHFGNGTRLTVT.

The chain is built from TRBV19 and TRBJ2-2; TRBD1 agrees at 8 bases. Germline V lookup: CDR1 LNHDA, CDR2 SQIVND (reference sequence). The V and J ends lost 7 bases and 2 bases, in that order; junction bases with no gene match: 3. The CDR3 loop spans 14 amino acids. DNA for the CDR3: TGTGCCAGTACGACAGGGGCAAACACCGGGGAGCTGTTTTTT. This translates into CASTTGANTGELFF.

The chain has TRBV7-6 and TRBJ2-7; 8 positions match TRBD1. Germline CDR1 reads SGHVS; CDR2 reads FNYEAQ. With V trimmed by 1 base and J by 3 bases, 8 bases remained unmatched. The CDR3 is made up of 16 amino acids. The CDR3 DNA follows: TGTGCCAGCAGCTTAGGGGCAGGGGGCAATATCTACGAGCAGTACTTC. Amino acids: CASSLGAGGNIYEQYF.

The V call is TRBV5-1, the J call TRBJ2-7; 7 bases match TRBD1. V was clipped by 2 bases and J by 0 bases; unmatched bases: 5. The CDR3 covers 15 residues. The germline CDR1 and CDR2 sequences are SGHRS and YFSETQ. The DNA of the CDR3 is TGCGCCAGCAGCTTACAGGGGCCGAGCTCCTACGAGCAGTACTTC. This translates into CASSLQGPSSYEQYF.

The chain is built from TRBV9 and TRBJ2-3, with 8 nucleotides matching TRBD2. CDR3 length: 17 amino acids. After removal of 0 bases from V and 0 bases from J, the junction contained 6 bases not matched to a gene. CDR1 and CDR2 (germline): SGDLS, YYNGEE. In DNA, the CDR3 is TGTGCCAGCAGCGTAGGTTTAGCGGGGAGTAGCACAGATACGCAGTATTTT. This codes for CASSVGLAGSSTDTQYF.

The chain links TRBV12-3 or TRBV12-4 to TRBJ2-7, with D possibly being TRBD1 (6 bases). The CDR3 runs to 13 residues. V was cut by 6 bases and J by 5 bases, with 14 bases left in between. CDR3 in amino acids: CASRQGEFNEQYF. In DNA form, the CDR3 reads TGTGCCAGCAGACAGGGAGAATTCAACGAGCAGTACTTC.

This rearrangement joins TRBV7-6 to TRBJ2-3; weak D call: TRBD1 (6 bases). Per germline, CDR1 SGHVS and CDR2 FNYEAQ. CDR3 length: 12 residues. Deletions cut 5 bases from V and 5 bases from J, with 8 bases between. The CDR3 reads CASSRGGDTQYF. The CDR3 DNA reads TGTGCCAGCAGCCGAGGGGGAGATACGCAGTATTTT.

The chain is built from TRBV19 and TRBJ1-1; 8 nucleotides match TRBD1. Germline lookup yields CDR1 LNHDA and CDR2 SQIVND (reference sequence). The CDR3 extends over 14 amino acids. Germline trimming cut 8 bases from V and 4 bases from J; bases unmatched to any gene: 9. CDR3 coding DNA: TGTGCCAGTCGAGCAGGGGGCGCCATCACTGAAGCTTTCTTT. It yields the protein CASRAGGAITEAFF.

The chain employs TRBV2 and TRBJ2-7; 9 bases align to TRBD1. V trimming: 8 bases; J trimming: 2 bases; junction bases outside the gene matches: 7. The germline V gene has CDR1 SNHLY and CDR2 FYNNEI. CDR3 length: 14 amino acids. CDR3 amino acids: CASAPRQGAYEQYF. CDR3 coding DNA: TGTGCCAGCGCGCCCCGACAGGGGGCCTACGAGCAGTACTTC.

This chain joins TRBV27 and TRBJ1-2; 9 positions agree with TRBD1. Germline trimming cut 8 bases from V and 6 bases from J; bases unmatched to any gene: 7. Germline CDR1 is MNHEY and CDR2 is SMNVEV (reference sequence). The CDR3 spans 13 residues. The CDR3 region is CASFDRGYHGYTF. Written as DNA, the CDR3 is TGTGCCAGCTTTGACAGGGGGTATCATGGCTACACCTTC.

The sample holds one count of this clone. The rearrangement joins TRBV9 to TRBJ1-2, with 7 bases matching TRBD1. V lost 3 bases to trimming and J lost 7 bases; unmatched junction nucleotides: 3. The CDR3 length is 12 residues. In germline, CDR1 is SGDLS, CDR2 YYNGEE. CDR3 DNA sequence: TGTGCCAGCAGCGGATACAGGGGTGGCTACACCTTC. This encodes CASSGYRGGYTF.

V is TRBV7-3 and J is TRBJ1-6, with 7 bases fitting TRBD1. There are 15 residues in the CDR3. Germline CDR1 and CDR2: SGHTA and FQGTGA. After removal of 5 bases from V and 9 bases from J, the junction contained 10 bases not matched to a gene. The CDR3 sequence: CASSPRTGIISPLHF. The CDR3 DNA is TGTGCCAGCAGCCCCCGGACAGGAATCATTTCACCCCTCCACTTT.

The CDR3 DNA is TGCGCCAACCTTTCAGGGCAGTGCAATCAGCCCCAGCATTTT. As protein: CANLSGQCNQPQHF. This chain joins TRBV10-1 and TRBJ1-5, with a weak D call TRBD1 (5 bases). The CDR3 has 14 residues. Per germline, CDR1 WNHNN and CDR2 SYGVQD (reference sequence). Trimming removed 10 bases from V and 2 bases from J, with 15 bases in between.

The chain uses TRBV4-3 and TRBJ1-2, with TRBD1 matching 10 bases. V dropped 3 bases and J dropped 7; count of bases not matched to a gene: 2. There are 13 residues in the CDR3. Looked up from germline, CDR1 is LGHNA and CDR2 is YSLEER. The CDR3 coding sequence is TGCGCCAGCAGCCACCGACAGGGGGCTGGCTACACCTTC. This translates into CASSHRQGAGYTF.